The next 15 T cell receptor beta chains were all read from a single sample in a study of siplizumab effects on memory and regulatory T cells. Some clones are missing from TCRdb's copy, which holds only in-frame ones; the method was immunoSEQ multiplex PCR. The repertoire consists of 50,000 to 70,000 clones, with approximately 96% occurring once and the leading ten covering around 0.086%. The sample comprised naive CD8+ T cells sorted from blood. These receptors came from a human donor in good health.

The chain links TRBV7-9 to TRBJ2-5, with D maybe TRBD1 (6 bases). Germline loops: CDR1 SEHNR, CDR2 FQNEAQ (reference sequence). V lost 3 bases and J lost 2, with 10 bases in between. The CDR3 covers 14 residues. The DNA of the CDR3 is TGTGCCAGCAGCTTCACAGGGCATCAAGAGACCCAGTACTTC. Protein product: CASSFTGHQETQYF.

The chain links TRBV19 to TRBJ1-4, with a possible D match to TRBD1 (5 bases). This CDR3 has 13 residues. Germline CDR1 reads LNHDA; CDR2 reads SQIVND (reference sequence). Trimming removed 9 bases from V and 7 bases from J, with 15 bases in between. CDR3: CASQRGESEKLFF. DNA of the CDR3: TGTGCCAGCCAAAGAGGGGAGAGTGAAAAACTGTTTTTT.

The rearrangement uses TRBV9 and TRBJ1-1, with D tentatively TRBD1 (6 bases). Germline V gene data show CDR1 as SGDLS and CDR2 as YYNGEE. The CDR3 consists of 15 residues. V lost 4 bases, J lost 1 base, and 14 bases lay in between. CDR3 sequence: CASSPKGGENTEAFF. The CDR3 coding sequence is TGTGCCAGCAGCCCGAAGGGGGGAGAGAACACTGAAGCTTTCTTT.

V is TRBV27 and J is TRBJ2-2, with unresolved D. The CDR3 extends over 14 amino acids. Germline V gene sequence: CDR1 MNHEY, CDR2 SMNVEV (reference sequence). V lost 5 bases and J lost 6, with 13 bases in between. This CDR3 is CASSPFLSAGELFF. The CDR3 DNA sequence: TGTGCCAGCAGTCCGTTCCTCAGCGCCGGGGAGCTGTTTTTT.

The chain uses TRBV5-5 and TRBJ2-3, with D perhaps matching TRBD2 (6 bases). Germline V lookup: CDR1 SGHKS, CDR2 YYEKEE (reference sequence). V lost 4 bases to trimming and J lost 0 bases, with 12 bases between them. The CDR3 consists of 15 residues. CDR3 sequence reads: CASSVPGTSTDTQYF. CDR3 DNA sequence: TGTGCCAGCAGCGTGCCCGGGACTAGCACAGATACGCAGTATTTT.

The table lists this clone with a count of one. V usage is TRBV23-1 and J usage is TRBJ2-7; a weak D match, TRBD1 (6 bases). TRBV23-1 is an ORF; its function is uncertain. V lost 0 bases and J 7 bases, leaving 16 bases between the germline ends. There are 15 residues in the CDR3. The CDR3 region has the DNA TGCGCCAGCAGTCAATCGACGGACGCTCAGGGGGAGCAGTACTTC. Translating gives CASSQSTDAQGEQYF.

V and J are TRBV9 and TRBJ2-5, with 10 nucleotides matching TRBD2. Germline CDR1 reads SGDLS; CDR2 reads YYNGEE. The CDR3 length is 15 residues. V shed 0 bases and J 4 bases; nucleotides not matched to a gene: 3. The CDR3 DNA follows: TGTGCCAGCAGCGTAGACGGGACTAGCGTAGAGACCCAGTACTTC. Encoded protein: CASSVDGTSVETQYF.

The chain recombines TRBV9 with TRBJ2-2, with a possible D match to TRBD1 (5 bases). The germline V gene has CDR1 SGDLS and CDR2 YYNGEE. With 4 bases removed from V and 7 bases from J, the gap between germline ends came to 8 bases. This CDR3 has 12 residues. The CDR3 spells CASSPQGGELFF. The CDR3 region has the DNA TGTGCCAGCAGCCCTCAGGGCGGGGAGCTGTTTTTT.

The CDR3 loop is CATSLWGGRDTQYF. CDR3 sequence (DNA): TGTGCCACCAGCCTCTGGGGGGGGCGAGATACGCAGTATTTT. This chain joins TRBV15 and TRBJ2-3; weak D call: TRBD2 (7 bases). Germline values: CDR1 LNHNV, CDR2 YYDKDF (reference sequence). CDR3 length: 14 residues. The V end was cut by 5 bases, the J end by 5 bases, with 14 bases between.

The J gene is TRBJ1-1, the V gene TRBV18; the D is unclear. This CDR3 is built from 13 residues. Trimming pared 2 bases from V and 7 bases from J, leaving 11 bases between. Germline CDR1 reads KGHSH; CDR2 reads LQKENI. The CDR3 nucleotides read TGTGCCAGCTCACCAGAGGCAGGTGATGAAGCTTTCTTT. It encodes CASSPEAGDEAFF.

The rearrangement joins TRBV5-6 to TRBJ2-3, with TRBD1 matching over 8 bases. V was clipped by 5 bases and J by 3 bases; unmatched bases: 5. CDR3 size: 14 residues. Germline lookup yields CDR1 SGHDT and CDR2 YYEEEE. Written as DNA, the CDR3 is TGTGCCAGCAGTTTTCAGGGGGCAACAGATACGCAGTATTTT. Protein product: CASSFQGATDTQYF.

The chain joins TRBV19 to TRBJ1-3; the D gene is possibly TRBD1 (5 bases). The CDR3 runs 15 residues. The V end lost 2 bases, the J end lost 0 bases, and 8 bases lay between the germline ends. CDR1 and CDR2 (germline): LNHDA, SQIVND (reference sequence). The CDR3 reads CASSIIRGSGNTIYF. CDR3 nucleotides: TGTGCCAGTAGTATAATTAGGGGCTCTGGAAACACCATATATTTT.

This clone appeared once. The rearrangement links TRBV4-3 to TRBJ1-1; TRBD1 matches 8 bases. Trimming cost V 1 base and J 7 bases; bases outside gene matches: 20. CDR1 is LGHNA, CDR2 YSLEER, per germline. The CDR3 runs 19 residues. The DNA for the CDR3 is TGCGCCAGCAGCCAAGGGTCCGGGACAGGAGTTTACATGATTGGTGAAGCTTTCTTT. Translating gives CASSQGSGTGVYMIGEAFF.

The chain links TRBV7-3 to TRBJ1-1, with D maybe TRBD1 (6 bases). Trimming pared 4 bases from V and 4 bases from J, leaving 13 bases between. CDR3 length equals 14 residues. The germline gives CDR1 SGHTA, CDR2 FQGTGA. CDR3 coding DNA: TGTGCCAGCAGCTCGGAGGGGGACGGCACTGAAGCTTTCTTT. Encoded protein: CASSSEGDGTEAFF.

The CDR3 here is CASTLAGGQRNEQFF. The CDR3 DNA reads TGTGCCAGTACCCTAGCGGGGGGCCAAAGGAATGAGCAGTTCTTC. The J gene is TRBJ2-1, the V gene TRBV19; 11 bases are a match to TRBD2. The CDR3 is made up of 15 amino acids. The germline gives CDR1 LNHDA, CDR2 SQIVND (reference sequence). With 7 bases clipped from V and 7 bases from J, the junction kept 9 bases outside the gene matches.